This T cell receptor beta chain was sequenced during a study of immune characterization of retroperitoneal liposarcoma. TCRdb redid the calling of the PCR reads with MiXCR, one entry per CDR3 protein. The table lists some 10,000 distinct CDR3 sequences, around a quarter of them singletons. The CDR3 covers 16 residues. CDR1 and CDR2 from the germline V gene are MGHRA and YSYEKL. Trimming removed 1 base from V and 4 bases from J, with 11 bases in between. The TCR was taken from a female donor with retroperitoneal liposarcoma. The sample taken for sequencing was tumor tissue. This chain links TRBV4-1 with TRBJ2-6; D ambiguous. The CDR3 DNA reads as TGCGCCAGCAGCCAAGGATCATTCGGCGGGGCCAACGTCCTGACTTTC. Translating it yields CASSQGSFGGANVLTF.